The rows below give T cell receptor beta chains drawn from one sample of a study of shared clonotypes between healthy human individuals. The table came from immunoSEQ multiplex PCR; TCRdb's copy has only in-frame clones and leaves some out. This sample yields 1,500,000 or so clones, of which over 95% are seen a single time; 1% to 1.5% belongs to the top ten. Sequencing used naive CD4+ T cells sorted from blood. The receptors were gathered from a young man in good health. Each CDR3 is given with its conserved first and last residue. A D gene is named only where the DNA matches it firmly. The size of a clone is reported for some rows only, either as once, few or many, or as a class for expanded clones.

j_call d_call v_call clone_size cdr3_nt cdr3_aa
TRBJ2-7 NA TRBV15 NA TGTGCCACCAGCAGAGATCGAAGGATGGTCTACGAGCAGTACTTC CATSRDRRMVYEQYF
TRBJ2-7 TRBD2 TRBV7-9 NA TGTGCCAGCAACCCCCGGGTGGCCTGGTCTAGCGGGAGTATCGAGCAGTACTTC CASNPRVAWSSGSIEQYF
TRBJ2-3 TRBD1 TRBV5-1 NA TGCGCCAGCAGCTCAGACAGGGGGGTGAGCACAGATACGCAGTATTTT CASSSDRGVSTDTQYF
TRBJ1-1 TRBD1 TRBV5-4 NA TGTGCCAGCAGCTCCCCGACAGGGGGGAACACTGAAGCTTTCTTT CASSSPTGGNTEAFF
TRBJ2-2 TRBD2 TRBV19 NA TGTGCCAGTAAAAAGGCGGGAGGGCGTGCCGGGGAGCTGTTTTTT CASKKAGGRAGELFF
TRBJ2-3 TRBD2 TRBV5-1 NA TGCGCCAGCAGCTTGGCTCGGCGGGAGGGCTTCACAGATACGCAGTATTTT CASSLARREGFTDTQYF
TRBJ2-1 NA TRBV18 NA TGTGCCAGCTCACTAAAACAGAACAATGAGCAGTTCTTC CASSLKQNNEQFF
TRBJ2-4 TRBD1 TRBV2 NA TGTGCCAGCAGTACGGGACAGGGGCGACGGGGTTGGACCAAAAACATTCAGTACTTC CASSTGQGRRGWTKNIQYF
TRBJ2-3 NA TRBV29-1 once TGCAGCGTCGGGCAGAATACAGATACGCAGTATTTT CSVGQNTDTQYF
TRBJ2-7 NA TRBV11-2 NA TGTGCCAGCAGCTTAGTTCTAGGGACGGGGAGTTACGAGCAGTACTTC CASSLVLGTGSYEQYF
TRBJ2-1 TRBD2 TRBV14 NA TGTGCCAGCAGCCCCCGCTGGCGGGAGTACTACAATGAGCAGTTCTTC CASSPRWREYYNEQFF
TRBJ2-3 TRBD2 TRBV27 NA TGTGCCAGCAGTAGGAACAGCGGGGTAGATACGCAGTATTTT CASSRNSGVDTQYF
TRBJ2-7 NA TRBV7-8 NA TGTGCCAGCAGCCAAGGCAACTCCTACTACGAGCAGTACTTC CASSQGNSYYEQYF
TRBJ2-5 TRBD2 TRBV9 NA TGTGCCAGCAGCGTCCGACCGGGAGGAGAGACCCAGTACTTC CASSVRPGGETQYF
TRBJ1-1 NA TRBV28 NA TGTGCCAGCAGTATAGGACAATCGAACACTGAAGCTTTCTTT CASSIGQSNTEAFF
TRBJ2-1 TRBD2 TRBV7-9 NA TGTGCCAGCAGCGCAAGCGGGGGAATATACAATGAGCAGTTCTTC CASSASGGIYNEQFF
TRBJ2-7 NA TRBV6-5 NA TGTGCCAGCCAAGGAATCGACACCCAGTACTTC CASQGIDTQYF
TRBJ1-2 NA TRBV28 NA TGTGCCAGCAGTTTATTACGCCGAGGGCATGGCTACACCTTC CASSLLRRGHGYTF
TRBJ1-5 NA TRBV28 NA TGTGCCAGCACCAAAACGGTCAGGGGCGGTCAGCCCCAGCATTTT CASTKTVRGGQPQHF
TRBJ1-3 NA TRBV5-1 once TGCGCCAGCGGCTCGGTCCCTGGAAACACCATATATTTT CASGSVPGNTIYF
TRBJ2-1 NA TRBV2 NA TGTGCCAGCAGTGTAGGCGGGACAAGCTACAATGAGCAGTTCTTC CASSVGGTSYNEQFF
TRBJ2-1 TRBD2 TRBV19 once TGTGCCAGCACAATAATAGCGGGAGGGTATAATGAGCAGTTCTTC CASTIIAGGYNEQFF
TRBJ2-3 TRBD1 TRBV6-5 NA TGTGCCAGCAGATACAGGGGAACCACAGATACGCAGTATTTT CASRYRGTTDTQYF
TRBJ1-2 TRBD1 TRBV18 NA TGTGCCAGCTCACCAGTAGAAGGACAGGGGGATGGCTACACCTTC CASSPVEGQGDGYTF
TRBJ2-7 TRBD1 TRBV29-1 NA TGCAGCGTTGATGGGACAGGGACGTACGAGCAGTACTTC CSVDGTGTYEQYF
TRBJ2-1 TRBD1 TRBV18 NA TGTGCCAGCTCACCATGGACAGGGGGGGTGAATGAGCAGTTCTTC CASSPWTGGVNEQFF
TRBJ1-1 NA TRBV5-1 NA TGCGCCAGCAGCCCTGACGGGGGCAGGATGCGGGGGAACACTGAAGCTTTCTTT CASSPDGGRMRGNTEAFF
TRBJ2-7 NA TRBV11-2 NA TGTGCCAGCAGCTTAGAATTCTCTGGATTCTACTCCTACGAGCAGTACTTC CASSLEFSGFYSYEQYF
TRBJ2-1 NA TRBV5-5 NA TGTGCCAGCAGCCAGTCGGGATCCTACAATGAGCAGTTCTTC CASSQSGSYNEQFF
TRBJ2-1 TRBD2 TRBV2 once TGTGCCAGCAGTGGTAGCGGGAGGCCCTACAATGAGCAGTTCTTC CASSGSGRPYNEQFF
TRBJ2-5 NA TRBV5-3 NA TGTGCCAGCAGCCGTCGTGGGGGAGAGGAGACCCAGTACTTC CASSRRGGEETQYF
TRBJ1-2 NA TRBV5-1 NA TGCGCCAGCAGCCCCCCCGGGCGCTATGGCTACACCTTC CASSPPGRYGYTF
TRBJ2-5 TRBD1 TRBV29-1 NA TGCAGCGCTTTGACAGGGGGAGGGGTTCAAGAGACCCAGTACTTC CSALTGGGVQETQYF
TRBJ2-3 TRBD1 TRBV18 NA TGTGCCAGCTCACCACCGACAGGGAAAAGCACAGATACGCAGTATTTT CASSPPTGKSTDTQYF
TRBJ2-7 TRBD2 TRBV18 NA TGTGCCAGCTCCCCGGGGGGATTCAGCTACGAGCAGTACTTC CASSPGGFSYEQYF
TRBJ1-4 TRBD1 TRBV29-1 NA TGCAGCGTTGAAGATACAGGGGGGAATGAAAAACTGTTTTTT CSVEDTGGNEKLFF
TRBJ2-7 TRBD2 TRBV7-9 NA TGTGCCAGCAGCTCCGGGGGGATTACGCGCTACGAGCAGTACTTC CASSSGGITRYEQYF
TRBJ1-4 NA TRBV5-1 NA TGCGCCAGCAGCCCTCTTGTAGCAGGGCGAAATGAAAAACTGTTTTTT CASSPLVAGRNEKLFF
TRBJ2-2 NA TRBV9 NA TGTGCCAGCAGCGTAGGGCGGGCTCTAGGGGGGGAGCTGTTTTTT CASSVGRALGGELFF
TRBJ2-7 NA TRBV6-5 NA TGTGCCAGCAGGATAAACTACGAGCAGTACTTC CASRINYEQYF
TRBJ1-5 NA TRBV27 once TGTGCCAGCAGTTTGGGGTTCAGCCGTTCGCCCCAGCATTTT CASSLGFSRSPQHF
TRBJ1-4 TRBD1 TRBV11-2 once TGTGCCAGCAGCTTCTACGGGACAGGGGTCCGTTGGGAAAAACTGTTTTTT CASSFYGTGVRWEKLFF
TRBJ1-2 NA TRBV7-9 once TGTGCCAGCAGCCACCGGGACGGCTATGGCTACACCTTC CASSHRDGYGYTF
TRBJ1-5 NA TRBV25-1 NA TGTGCCAGCAGTGAAAATAGCAATCAGCCCCAGCATTTT CASSENSNQPQHF
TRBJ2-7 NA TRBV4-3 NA TGCGCCAGCAGCCAAGGAATCGGACGGGACTCCTACGAGCAGTACTTC CASSQGIGRDSYEQYF
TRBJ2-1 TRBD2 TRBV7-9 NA TGTGCCAGCAGCATTAGACTAGCTGAAAGCTCCTACAATGAGCAGTTCTTC CASSIRLAESSYNEQFF
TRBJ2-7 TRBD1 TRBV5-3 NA TGTGCCAGCAGCTACCGGGACAGGGTTTTTGAGCAGTACTTC CASSYRDRVFEQYF
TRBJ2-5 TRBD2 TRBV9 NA TGTGCCAGCAGCGTATCCGGGAGGGAGACCCAGTACTTC CASSVSGRETQYF
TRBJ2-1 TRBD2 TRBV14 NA TGTGCCAGCAGCCAGTTTCAGTTTAGCGGGAGGGCCTTTCCCGGGTGGGGCTACAATGAGCAGTTCTTC CASSQFQFSGRAFPGWGYNEQFF
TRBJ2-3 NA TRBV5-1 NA TGCGCCAGCAGCTTGGAAGGCGGGGTCGGGGATACGCAGTATTTT CASSLEGGVGDTQYF
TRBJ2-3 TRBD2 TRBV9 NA TGTGCCAGCAGCGTATTGCTAGCGGGAGGGTCAGATACGCAGTATTTT CASSVLLAGGSDTQYF
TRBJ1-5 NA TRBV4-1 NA TGCGCCAGCAGTCCAACACCATCCAGGGGAAATCAGCCCCAGCATTTT CASSPTPSRGNQPQHF
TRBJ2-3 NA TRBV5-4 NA TGTGCCAGCAGCTTGGGGATCGGGGCTAGCACAGATACGCAGTATTTT CASSLGIGASTDTQYF